Sequencing of this TCR beta chain was carried out in a study of shared clonotypes between healthy human individuals. With V trimmed by 5 bases and J by 2 bases, 8 bases remained unmatched. The germline V gene encodes CDR1 SGHTA and CDR2 FQGNSA. CDR3 length equals 15 residues. Here immunoSEQ multiplex PCR was the method, and the copy in TCRdb shows in-frame clones only, minus some. The sample holds about 470,000 clones, around 79% seen once. The source material was PBMCs. This receptor was taken from a middle-aged woman in good health. Some clones in this sample may be carry-over from other donors' samples. V and J are TRBV7-2 and TRBJ2-7, with 8 bases fitting TRBD2. Here the CDR3 DNA reads TGTGCCAGCAGCCTTATCCCGGGACTAGCCTACGAGCAGTACTTC. Protein sequence: CASSLIPGLAYEQYF.